This T cell receptor beta chain was obtained from a study of blood T cells in healthy people across ages. Points from the study as a whole: In these data, TCR beta diversity tracked strongly with naive T cell percentage.

Primers used in a second PCR of roughly 6 to 11 cycles were a sample-barcoded 5' primer and a J-beta primer mix. Via MiXCR, TCRdb re-called the 5' RACE reads, giving one row per CDR3 protein. The repertoire consists of more than 1.4 million distinct CDR3 sequences, with roughly 40% occurring once and the leading ten covering approximately 7.9%. This clonotype has more than one count but fewer than ten. Its antigen is undetermined. The germline gives CDR1 MGHDK, CDR2 SYGVNS. V was clipped by 3 bases and J by 0 bases, with 31 bases between them. This CDR3 is built from 22 residues. Sequences were obtained from blood. The receptor was isolated from a woman aged 18-29 years in good health. The gene calls are TRBV25-1 and TRBJ2-3; D could derive from TRBD1 or TRBD2 (5 bases each). This CDR3 is CASSDEDEGPAGGLASTDTQYF. The CDR3 DNA sequence: TGTGCCAGCAGTGATGAGGACGAGGGGCCTGCTGGCGGGCTAGCTAGCACAGATACGCAGTATTTT.